Below, 22 T cell receptor beta chains from the same sample are listed, as sequenced in a study of naive and memory T cell subsets. An oligonucleotide containing a UMI was ligated to the 3' end of TCR cDNA. Amplification of ligated cDNA took four PCR rounds with SP2 and nested alpha and beta constant primers. TCRdb ran MiXCR on the 5' RACE reads and lists one entry per CDR3 protein. The profile shows 45,000 to 55,000 distinct CDR3 sequences, approximately 4.5% of them singletons. The receptors come from a female donor in good health.

This clonotype has just a few counts. J is TRBJ2-5 and V is TRBV6-2 or TRBV6-3; 10 bases map to TRBD1. CDR1 is MNHEY and CDR2 is SVGEGT in the germline V gene. V shed 8 bases and J 6 bases; nucleotides not matched to a gene: 3. The CDR3 runs to 12 residues. DNA for the CDR3: TGTGCCAGCGGACAGGGGGAGCAGACCCAGTACTTC. This gives the protein CASGQGEQTQYF.

The J gene is TRBJ2-7, the V gene TRBV14; D assignment may be TRBD1 or TRBD2 (7 bases each). The CDR3 spans 15 residues. Looked up from germline, CDR1 is SGHDN and CDR2 is FVKESK. Between the trimmed V and J ends, which lost 1 base and 4 bases, there was a span of 14 bases. DNA of the CDR3: TGTGCCAGCAGCCAAGGACAGGGACTAACGTACGAGCAGTACTTC. It encodes CASSQGQGLTYEQYF.

In its sample, this clonotype was seen many times. The chain carries TRBV5-1 and TRBJ2-5, with D possibly TRBD1 on 5 matching bases. From germline, CDR1 is SGHRS and CDR2 YFSETQ. This CDR3 spans 14 amino acids. Trimming shortened V by 3 bases and J by 5 bases, and 14 bases separated the two germline ends. CDR3 amino acids: CASSWGRTWETQYF. The CDR3 DNA reads as TGCGCCAGCAGCTGGGGCCGGACGTGGGAGACCCAGTACTTC.

The sample holds many counts of this clonotype. The V call is TRBV6-5, the J call TRBJ2-3; TRBD2 agrees at 9 bases. The germline V gene has CDR1 MNHEY and CDR2 SVGAGI. The CDR3 length is 15 residues. J gave up 4 bases and V 4 bases, and 6 bases lay outside the gene matches. DNA of the CDR3: TGTGCCAGCAGTTGGTCTAGCGGGAACCCAGATACGCAGTATTTT. It encodes CASSWSSGNPDTQYF.

The sample holds many counts of this clonotype. The CDR3 reads CASSIWTGGNQPQHF. The CDR3 coding sequence is TGTGCCAGCAGTATTTGGACAGGGGGCAATCAGCCCCAGCATTTT. The V gene is TRBV12-3 or TRBV12-4, the J gene TRBJ1-5, with TRBD1 matching over 9 bases. J lost 2 bases, V lost 5 bases, and 4 bases had no gene match. This CDR3 has 15 residues.

This clonotype showed up many times. The rearrangement uses TRBV9 and TRBJ2-5; TRBD1 agrees at 10 bases. Germline CDR1 reads SGDLS; CDR2 reads YYNGEE. V was clipped by 6 bases and J by 2 bases; unmatched bases: 7. CDR3 size: 15 residues. CDR3 coding DNA: TGTGCCAGCACATCGACAGGGGGCTATCAAGAGACCCAGTACTTC. Translation: CASTSTGGYQETQYF.

This clonotype has just a few counts. This sequence joins TRBV14 and TRBJ2-1, with 8 bases identical to TRBD2. The trim removed 4 bases at V and 2 bases at J, leaving 4 bases unmatched. Germline CDR1 is SGHDN and CDR2 is FVKESK. The length of the CDR3 is 15 residues. The DNA for the CDR3 is TGTGCCAGCAGCCCGGGACTAGGCACCTACAATGAGCAGTTCTTC. As protein: CASSPGLGTYNEQFF.

In this sample, this clonotype turned up many times. The genes are TRBV29-1 and TRBJ1-1; no clear D gene. Germline CDR1 is SQVTM and CDR2 is ANQGSEA. The CDR3 sequence is 13 residues long. Between the trimmed V and J ends, which lost 1 base and 5 bases, there was a span of 11 bases. CDR3 sequence reads: CSVEVGQETEAFF. The DNA of the CDR3 is TGCAGCGTTGAAGTAGGTCAGGAGACTGAAGCTTTCTTT.

This clonotype was recorded many times. V is TRBV25-1 and J is TRBJ2-1; 9 bases are shared with TRBD2. Germline lookup yields CDR1 MGHDK and CDR2 SYGVNS. The CDR3 is 14 amino acids. V shed 5 bases, J shed 7 bases, and the junction held 6 bases outside the gene matches. Written as DNA, the CDR3 is TGTGCCAGCAGTTTAGCGGGAGCGGTGAATGAGCAGTTCTTC. It codes for CASSLAGAVNEQFF.

This clonotype was seen many times. V is TRBV6-5 and J is TRBJ2-3; TRBD1 is a possible D gene (6 bases). This CDR3 contains 12 residues. Germline V lookup: CDR1 MNHEY, CDR2 SVGAGI. The V end lost 5 bases, the J end lost 3 bases, and 6 bases lay between the germline ends. The CDR3 DNA reads as TGTGCCAGCAGTGGACAGACAGATACGCAGTATTTT. This encodes CASSGQTDTQYF.

This clonotype has only a few counts. This chain links TRBV20-1 with TRBJ2-1; TRBD2 is a possible D gene (6 bases). CDR1 and CDR2 (germline): DFQATT, SNEGSKA (reference sequence). The V gene lost 2 bases and the J gene lost 1 base, with 12 bases spanning the gap. This CDR3 is built from 15 residues. Written as DNA, the CDR3 is TGCAGTGCTAGACGGGGCGGGAATTCCTACAATGAGCAGTTCTTC. Encoded protein: CSARRGGNSYNEQFF.

This clonotype occurred many times. V gene TRBV10-1 combines with J gene TRBJ1-5; D is ambiguous. Germline V gene sequence: CDR1 WNHNN, CDR2 SYGVQD (reference sequence). This CDR3 has 13 amino acids. Trimming left V 3 bases short and J 3 bases short, with 6 bases between. Written as DNA, the CDR3 is TGCGCCAGCAGTGATTCCCCCAATCAGCCCCAGCATTTT. Translating gives CASSDSPNQPQHF.

Many counts were recorded for this clonotype. The rearrangement uses TRBV29-1 and TRBJ1-1, with D unclear. The CDR3 is made up of 14 amino acids. Germline assignment: CDR1 SQVTM and CDR2 ANQGSEA. The ends were cut back, 7 bases at V and 3 bases at J, with 18 bases in the middle. In DNA, the CDR3 is TGCAGCGCCCAAACCAATTTTGGGGACACTGAAGCTTTCTTT. This gives the protein CSAQTNFGDTEAFF.

This clonotype was seen many times. The chain joins TRBV6-4 to TRBJ1-1, with 8 bases fitting TRBD1. J lost 4 bases, V lost 3 bases, and 1 base had no gene match. The CDR3 contains 13 residues. The germline gives CDR1 MRHNA, CDR2 SNTAGT. The CDR3 loop reads CASSEDRVTEAFF. The CDR3 DNA follows: TGTGCCAGCAGTGAGGACAGGGTCACTGAAGCTTTCTTT.

This clonotype was seen more than once but under ten times. The chain carries TRBV6-2 or TRBV6-3 and TRBJ2-1; D may be TRBD2 (6 bases). The CDR3 is 12 amino acids. Trimming pared 4 bases from V and 10 bases from J, leaving 11 bases between. CDR1 and CDR2 from the germline V gene are MNHEY and SVGEGT. This CDR3 reads CASSFRAGEQFF. The DNA for the CDR3 is TGTGCCAGCAGTTTTCGAGCGGGCGAGCAGTTCTTC.

The CDR3, as DNA: TGTGCCAGTAGTATCCCCCCTGGAAGACAGCGGGATGGTGGCGGGGGCGACACCTTC. Its translation is CASSIPPGRQRDGGGGDTF. The gene calls are TRBV19 and TRBJ1-2; D is perhaps TRBD1 (6 bases). V was cut by 3 bases and J by 12 bases, with 35 bases left in between. Per germline, CDR1 LNHDA and CDR2 SQIVND (reference sequence). The length of the CDR3 is 19 residues.

This clonotype was observed many times. This chain uses TRBV21-1 with TRBJ2-7; the D call of TRBD2 is as the table states it, not checked on the DNA. TRBV21-1 is a listed pseudogene. CDR3 length: 14 amino acids. The CDR3 here is CASSKEWWRVGQYF. CDR3 DNA sequence: TGTGCCAGCAGCAAAGAGTGGTGGAGGGTTGGGCAGTACTTC.

The sample holds a few counts of this clonotype. With a much larger clone just one base away, this may be a read error. The gene calls are TRBV29-1 and TRBJ2-1; 7 positions match TRBD2. J lost 10 bases, V lost 6 bases, and 6 bases had no gene match. The germline V gene encodes CDR1 SQVTM and CDR2 ANQGSEA. The CDR3 runs to 11 residues. The CDR3 sequence: CSVLGAGEQFF. As DNA, the CDR3 is TGCAGCGTCCTCGGAGCGGGAGAGCAGTTCTTC.

This clonotype was observed a few times. The chain recombines TRBV20-1 with TRBJ2-1, with D hard to call. There are 14 residues in the CDR3. CDR1 and CDR2 (germline): DFQATT, SNEGSKA (reference sequence). V lost 2 bases to trimming and J lost 4 bases, with 12 bases between them. The chain's CDR3 is CSARTTRRYNEQFF. For the CDR3, the DNA is TGCAGTGCTAGAACTACCCGGCGTTACAATGAGCAGTTCTTC.

This clonotype came up many times. J is TRBJ2-7 and V is TRBV5-1, with D perhaps TRBD1 (6 bases). This CDR3 has 16 amino acids. CDR1 is SGHRS, CDR2 YFSETQ, per germline. The V end was cut by 6 bases, the J end by 6 bases, with 25 bases between. CDR3 region: CASTPTWTGQGREQYF. The CDR3 bases are TGCGCCAGCACCCCAACTTGGACGGGCCAGGGGCGCGAGCAGTACTTC.

This clonotype was observed at least ten times. The chain has TRBV29-1 and TRBJ2-1; 7 nucleotides match TRBD1. Germline CDR1 and CDR2: SQVTM and ANQGSEA. This CDR3 spans 11 amino acids. The junction had 2 bases not matched to a gene; V was cut back by 8 bases and J by 4 bases. CDR3: CSLTGYNEQFF. The CDR3 DNA is TGCAGCTTGACAGGGTACAATGAGCAGTTCTTC.

The chain combines TRBV20-1 with TRBJ2-2, with D uncertain. The CDR3 is made up of 12 amino acids. Germline values: CDR1 DFQATT, CDR2 SNEGSKA (reference sequence). V dropped 0 bases and J dropped 2 bases, with 1 base sitting between them. The CDR3 region is CSARDNTGELFF. CDR3 DNA sequence: TGCAGTGCTAGAGATAACACCGGGGAGCTGTTTTTT.